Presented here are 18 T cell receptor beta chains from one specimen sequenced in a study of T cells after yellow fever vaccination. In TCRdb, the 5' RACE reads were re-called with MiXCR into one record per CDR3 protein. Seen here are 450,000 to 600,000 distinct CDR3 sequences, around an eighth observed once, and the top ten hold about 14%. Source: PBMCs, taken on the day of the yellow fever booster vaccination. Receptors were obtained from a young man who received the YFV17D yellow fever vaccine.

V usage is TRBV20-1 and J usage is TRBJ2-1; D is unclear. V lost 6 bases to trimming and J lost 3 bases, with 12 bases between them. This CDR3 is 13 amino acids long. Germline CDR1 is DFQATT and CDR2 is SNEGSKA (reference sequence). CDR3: CSAGRVSYNEQFF. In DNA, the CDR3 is TGCAGTGCAGGCCGGGTTAGCTACAATGAGCAGTTCTTC.

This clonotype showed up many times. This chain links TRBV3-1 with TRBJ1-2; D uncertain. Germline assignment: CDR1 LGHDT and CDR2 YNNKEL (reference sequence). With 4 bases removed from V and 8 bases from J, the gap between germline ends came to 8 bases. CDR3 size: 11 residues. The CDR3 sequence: CASSRSSGYTF. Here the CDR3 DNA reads TGTGCCAGCAGCCGATCTTCCGGCTACACCTTC.

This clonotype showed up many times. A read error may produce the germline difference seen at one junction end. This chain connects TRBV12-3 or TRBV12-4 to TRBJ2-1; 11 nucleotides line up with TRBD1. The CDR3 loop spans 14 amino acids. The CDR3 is CASRADRGPGGAAF. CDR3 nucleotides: TGTGCCAGCAGGGCGGACAGGGGGCCGGGGGGAGCCGCTTTC.

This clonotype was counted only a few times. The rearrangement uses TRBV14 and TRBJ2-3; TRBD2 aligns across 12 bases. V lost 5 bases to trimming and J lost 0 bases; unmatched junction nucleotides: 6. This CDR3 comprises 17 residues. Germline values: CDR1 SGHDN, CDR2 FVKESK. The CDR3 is CASSSRLAGASTDTQYF. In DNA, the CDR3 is TGTGCCAGCAGCTCCCGACTAGCGGGAGCTAGCACAGATACGCAGTATTTT.

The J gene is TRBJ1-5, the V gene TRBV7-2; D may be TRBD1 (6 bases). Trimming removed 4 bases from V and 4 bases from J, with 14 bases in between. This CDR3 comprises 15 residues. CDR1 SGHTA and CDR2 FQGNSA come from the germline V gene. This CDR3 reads CASSSTGPLNQPQHF. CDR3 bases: TGTGCCAGCAGCTCGACAGGTCCCCTTAATCAGCCCCAGCATTTT.

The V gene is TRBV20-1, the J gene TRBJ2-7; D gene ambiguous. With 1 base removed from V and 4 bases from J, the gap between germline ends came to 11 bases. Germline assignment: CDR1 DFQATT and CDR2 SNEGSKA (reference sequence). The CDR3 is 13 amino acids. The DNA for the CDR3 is TGCAGTGCTAGAGCGTCTCGGGCTTACGAGCAGTACTTC. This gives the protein CSARASRAYEQYF.

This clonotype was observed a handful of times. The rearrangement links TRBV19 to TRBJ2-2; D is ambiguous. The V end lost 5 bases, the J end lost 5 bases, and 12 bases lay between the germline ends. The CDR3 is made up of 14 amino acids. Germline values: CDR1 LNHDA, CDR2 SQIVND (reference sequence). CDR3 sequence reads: CASSAEGRTGELFF. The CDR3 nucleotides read TGTGCCAGTAGTGCGGAAGGCCGGACCGGGGAGCTGTTTTTT.

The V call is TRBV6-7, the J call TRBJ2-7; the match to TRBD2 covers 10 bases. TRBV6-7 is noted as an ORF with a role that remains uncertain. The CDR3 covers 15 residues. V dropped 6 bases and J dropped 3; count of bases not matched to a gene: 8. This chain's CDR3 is CASRTHGLADYEQYF. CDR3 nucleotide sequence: TGTGCCAGCAGAACTCATGGACTAGCGGACTACGAGCAGTACTTC.

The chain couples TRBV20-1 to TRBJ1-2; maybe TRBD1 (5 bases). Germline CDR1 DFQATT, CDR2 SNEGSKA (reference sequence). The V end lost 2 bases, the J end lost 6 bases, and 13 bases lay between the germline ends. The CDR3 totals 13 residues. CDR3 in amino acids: CSARRTGLNGYTF. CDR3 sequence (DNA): TGCAGTGCTAGACGGACGGGACTGAATGGCTACACCTTC.

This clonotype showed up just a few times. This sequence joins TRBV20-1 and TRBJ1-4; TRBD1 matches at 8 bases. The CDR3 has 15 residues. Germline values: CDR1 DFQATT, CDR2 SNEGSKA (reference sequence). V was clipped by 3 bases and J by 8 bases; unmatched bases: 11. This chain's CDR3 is CSARAPGQDREKLFF. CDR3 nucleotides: TGCAGTGCTAGGGCACCGGGACAGGACAGGGAAAAACTGTTTTTT.

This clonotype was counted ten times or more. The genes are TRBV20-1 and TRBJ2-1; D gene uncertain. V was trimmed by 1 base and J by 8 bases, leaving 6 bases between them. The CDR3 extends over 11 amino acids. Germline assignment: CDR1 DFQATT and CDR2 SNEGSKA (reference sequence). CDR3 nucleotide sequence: TGCAGTGCTAGAGGAGACGATGAGCAGTTCTTC. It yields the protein CSARGDDEQFF.

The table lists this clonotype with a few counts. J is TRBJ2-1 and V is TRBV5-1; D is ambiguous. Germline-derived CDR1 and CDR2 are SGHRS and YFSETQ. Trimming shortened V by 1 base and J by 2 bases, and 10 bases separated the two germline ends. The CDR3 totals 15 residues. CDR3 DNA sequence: TGCGCCAGCAGCTTGAATCCCCCAGCCTACAATGAGCAGTTCTTC. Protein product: CASSLNPPAYNEQFF.

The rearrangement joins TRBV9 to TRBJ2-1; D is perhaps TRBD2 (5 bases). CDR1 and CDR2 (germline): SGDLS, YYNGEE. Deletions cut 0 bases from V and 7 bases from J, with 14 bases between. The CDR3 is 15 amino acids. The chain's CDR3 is CASSVDEGLGNEQFF. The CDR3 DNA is TGTGCCAGCAGCGTAGATGAGGGCCTTGGAAATGAGCAGTTCTTC.

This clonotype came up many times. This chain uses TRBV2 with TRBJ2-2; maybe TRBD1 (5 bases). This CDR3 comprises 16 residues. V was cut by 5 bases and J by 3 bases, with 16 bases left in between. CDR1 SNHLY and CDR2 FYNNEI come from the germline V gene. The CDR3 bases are TGTGCCAGCAGTCCCCGGCAGGGCGGATACACCGGGGAGCTGTTTTTT. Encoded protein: CASSPRQGGYTGELFF.

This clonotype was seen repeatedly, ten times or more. As DNA, the CDR3 is TGCAGCGTTGGCGACAGGAACTATGGCTACACCTTC. Residues: CSVGDRNYGYTF. This chain joins TRBV29-1 and TRBJ1-2, with D perhaps TRBD1 (6 bases). The CDR3 contains 12 residues. CDR1 is SQVTM, CDR2 ANQGSEA, per germline. V lost 4 bases, J lost 2 bases, and 8 bases lay in between.

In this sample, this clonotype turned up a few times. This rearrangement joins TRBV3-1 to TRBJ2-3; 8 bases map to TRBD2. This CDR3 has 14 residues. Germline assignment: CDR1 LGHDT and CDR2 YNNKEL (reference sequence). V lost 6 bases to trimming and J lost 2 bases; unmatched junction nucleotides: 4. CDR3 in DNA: TGTGCCAGCAGTCGAGGACTAGCCACAGATACGCAGTATTTT. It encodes CASSRGLATDTQYF.

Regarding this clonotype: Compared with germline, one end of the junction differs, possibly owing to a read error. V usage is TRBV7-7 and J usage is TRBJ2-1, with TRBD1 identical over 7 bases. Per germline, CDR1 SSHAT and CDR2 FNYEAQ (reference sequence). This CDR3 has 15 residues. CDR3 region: CASSLGQPYYNEQFF. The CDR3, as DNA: TGTGCTAGCAGCTTGGGACAGCCGTACTACAATGAGCAGTTCTTC.

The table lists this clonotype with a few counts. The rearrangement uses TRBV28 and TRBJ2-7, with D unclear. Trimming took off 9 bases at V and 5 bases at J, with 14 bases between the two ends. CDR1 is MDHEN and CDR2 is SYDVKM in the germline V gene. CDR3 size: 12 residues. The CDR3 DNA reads TGTGCCAGTGCCCAGGTGCCGGACGAGCAGTACTTC. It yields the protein CASAQVPDEQYF.